Detailed here is one TCR beta chain. The length of the CDR3 is 16 residues. Trimming left V 0 bases short and J 4 bases short, with 13 bases between. The germline V gene has CDR1 LGHNA and CDR2 YNFKEQ. This table comes from immunoSEQ multiplex PCR, and its TCRdb copy is limited to in-frame clones, with some not included. This sample yields approximately 170,000 clones, of which roughly 85% are seen a single time; under 2.5% belongs to the top ten. The data originate from a study of blood T cell repertoires in COVID-19. Sequenced sample: peripheral blood. This chain uses TRBV4-2 with TRBJ1-3; D possibly corresponds to TRBD1 (6 bases). The receptor's source is an elderly woman with acute or convalescent COVID-19. CDR3 nucleotide sequence: TGTGCCAGCAGCCAAGATCCAGGGGCGAGAGGAAACACCATATATTTT. Translation gives CASSQDPGARGNTIYF.